The clone carrying this T cell receptor (beta chain) was seen many times. Its antigen is still unknown. CDR1 and CDR2 (germline): MNHNS, SASEGT. The length of the CDR3 is 15 residues. V lost 3 bases to trimming and J lost 6 bases; unmatched junction nucleotides: 8. The time point was: newly diagnosed GD, antithyroid drugs for less than 3 months. Researchers made the TCR library from RNA that was extracted from PBMCs. Patients of an endocrinology department in Xi'an, China, were included. The data stem from a study of regulatory T cells in long-lasting Graves disease. General study results and limits: Persistent Graves' cases showed lower TCR diversity than newly diagnosed cases.

Researchers made TCR beta libraries by using iRepertoire HTBI primers and running Arm-PCR on CDR3 regions. In TCRdb, the multiplex PCR reads were re-called with MiXCR into one record per CDR3 protein. The sample records 360,000 or so distinct CDR3 sequences, around 15% being singletons. The data also belong to a second study, concerning T cells in Graves' hyperthyroidism and ophthalmopathy. That investigation notes: The model forecast ophthalmopathy, anticipating it by a median about six months before onset.

The chain has TRBV6-1 and TRBJ2-7, with TRBD1 matching over 10 bases. Sequenced here: peripheral blood mononuclear cells (PBMCs), sampled at new diagnosis, from a patient treated with antithyroid drugs. The origin of this receptor is a young woman with Graves disease. For the CDR3, the DNA is TGTGCCAGCAGTGACCTTTCTCGGACAGGGGGCGAGCAGTACTTC. The encoded protein is CASSDLSRTGGEQYF.